The TCR beta chain under discussion was sequenced for a study of OX40 agonist ivuxolimab in advanced cancers. About the research overall: People in dose escalation had one of these cancers: hepatocellular carcinoma, melanoma, renal cell or head and neck cancer.

The CDR3 spans 13 residues. The V gene's germline CDR1 is MGHRA and CDR2 YSYEKL. The germline V and J ends were trimmed by 5 bases and 9 bases, with 11 bases remaining between them. A note on this clone: What it recognizes is unknown.

Sequencing was performed with immunoSEQ multiplex PCR; in TCRdb, only in-frame clones are kept and a portion is missing. The sample yields around 48,000 clones, around 77% seen once. Findings of the study overall: No determination was made of the antigen specificity of the expanded peripheral T cells. Expanded clones were, on average, more numerous in CD8+ T cells than in CD4+.

Peripheral blood came from all dose cohorts at three timepoints. This clonotype was sampled from an adult with an advanced solid tumor such as melanoma, head and neck, liver or kidney cancer. The gene calls are TRBV4-1 and TRBJ1-6, with unresolved D. The sequenced sample was CD4+ or CD8+ T cells sorted from blood, obtained in a trial of the OX40 agonist ivuxolimab. This chain's CDR3 is CASSGLAVSPLHF. CDR3 sequence (DNA): TGCGCCAGCAGCGGTCTGGCCGTTTCACCCCTCCACTTT.